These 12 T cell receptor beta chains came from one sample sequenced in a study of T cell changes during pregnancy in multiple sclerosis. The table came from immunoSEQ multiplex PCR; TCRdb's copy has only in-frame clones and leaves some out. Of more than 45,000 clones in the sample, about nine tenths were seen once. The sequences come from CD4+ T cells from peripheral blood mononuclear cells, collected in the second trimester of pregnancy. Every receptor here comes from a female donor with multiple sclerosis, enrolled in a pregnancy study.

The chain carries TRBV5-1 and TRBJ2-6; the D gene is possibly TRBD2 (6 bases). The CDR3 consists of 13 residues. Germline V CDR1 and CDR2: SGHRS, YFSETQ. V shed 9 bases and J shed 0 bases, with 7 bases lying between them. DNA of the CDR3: TGCGCCACCGGGGGCTCTGGGGCCAACGTCCTGACTTTC. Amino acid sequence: CATGGSGANVLTF.

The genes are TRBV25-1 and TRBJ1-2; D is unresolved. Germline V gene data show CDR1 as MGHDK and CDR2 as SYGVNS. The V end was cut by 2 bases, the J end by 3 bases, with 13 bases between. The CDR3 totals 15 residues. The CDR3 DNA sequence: TGTGCCAGCAGTGAAACGGCGGGGAGGGACTATGGCTACACCTTC. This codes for CASSETAGRDYGYTF.

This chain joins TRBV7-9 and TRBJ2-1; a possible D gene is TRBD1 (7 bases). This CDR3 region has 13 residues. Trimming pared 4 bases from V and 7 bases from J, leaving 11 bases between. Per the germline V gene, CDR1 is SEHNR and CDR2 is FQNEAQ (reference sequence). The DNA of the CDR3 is TGTGCCAGCAGCTCTCAGGGGGGAAATGAGCAGTTCTTC. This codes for CASSSQGGNEQFF.

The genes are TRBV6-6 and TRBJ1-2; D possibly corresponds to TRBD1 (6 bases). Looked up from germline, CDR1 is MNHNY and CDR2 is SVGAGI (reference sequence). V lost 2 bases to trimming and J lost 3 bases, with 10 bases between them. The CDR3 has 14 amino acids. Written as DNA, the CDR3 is TGTGCCAGCAGTTACCAGGGGCTGGACTATGGCTACACCTTC. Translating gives CASSYQGLDYGYTF.

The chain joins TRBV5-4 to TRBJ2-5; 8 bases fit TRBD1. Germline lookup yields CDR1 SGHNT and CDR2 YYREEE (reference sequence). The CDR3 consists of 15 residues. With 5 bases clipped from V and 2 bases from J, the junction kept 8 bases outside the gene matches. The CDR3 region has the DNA TGTGCCAGCAGTCAGGACAGGGCGGTTCAAGAGACCCAGTACTTC. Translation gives CASSQDRAVQETQYF.

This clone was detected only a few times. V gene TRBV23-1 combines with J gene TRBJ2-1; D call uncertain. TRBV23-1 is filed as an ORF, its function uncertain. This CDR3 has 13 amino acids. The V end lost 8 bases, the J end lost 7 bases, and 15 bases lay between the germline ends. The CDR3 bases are TGCGCCAGCCGCGCGATTAGCCGTAATGAGCAGTTCTTC. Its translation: CASRAISRNEQFF.

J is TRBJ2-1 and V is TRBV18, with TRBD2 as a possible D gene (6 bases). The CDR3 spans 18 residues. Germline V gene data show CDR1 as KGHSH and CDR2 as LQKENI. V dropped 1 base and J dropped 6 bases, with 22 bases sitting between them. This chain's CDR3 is CASSPLSGPGLMINEQFF. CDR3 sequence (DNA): TGTGCCAGCTCACCACTGTCAGGGCCGGGACTGATGATCAATGAGCAGTTCTTC.

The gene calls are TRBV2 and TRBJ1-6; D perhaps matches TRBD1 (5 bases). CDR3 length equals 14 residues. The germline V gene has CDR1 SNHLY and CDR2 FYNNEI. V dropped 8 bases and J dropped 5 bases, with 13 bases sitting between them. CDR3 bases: TGTGCCAGCGGATTAGGACAACATAATTCACCCCTCCACTTT. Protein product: CASGLGQHNSPLHF.

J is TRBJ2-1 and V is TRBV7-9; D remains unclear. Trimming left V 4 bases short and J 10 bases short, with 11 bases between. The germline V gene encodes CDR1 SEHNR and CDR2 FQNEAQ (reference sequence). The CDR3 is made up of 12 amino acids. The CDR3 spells CASSSAAGEQFF. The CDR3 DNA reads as TGTGCCAGCAGCTCCGCGGCCGGGGAGCAGTTCTTC.

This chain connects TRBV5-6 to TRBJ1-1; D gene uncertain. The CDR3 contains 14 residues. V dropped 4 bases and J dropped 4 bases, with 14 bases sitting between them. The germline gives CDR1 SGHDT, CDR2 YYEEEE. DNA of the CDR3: TGTGCCAGCAGCGGGGTGGGAGGGAGCACTGAAGCTTTCTTT. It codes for CASSGVGGSTEAFF.

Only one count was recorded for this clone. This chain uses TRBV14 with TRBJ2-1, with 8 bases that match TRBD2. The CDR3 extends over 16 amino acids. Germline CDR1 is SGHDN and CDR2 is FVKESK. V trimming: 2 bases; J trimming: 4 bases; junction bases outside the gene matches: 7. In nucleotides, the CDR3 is TGTGCCAGCAGCCAAACAGCGGGGGTAATTTACAATGAGCAGTTCTTC. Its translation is CASSQTAGVIYNEQFF.

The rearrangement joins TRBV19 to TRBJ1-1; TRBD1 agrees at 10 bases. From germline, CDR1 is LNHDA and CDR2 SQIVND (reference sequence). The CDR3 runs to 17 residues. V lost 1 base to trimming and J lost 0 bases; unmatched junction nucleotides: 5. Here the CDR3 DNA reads TGTGCCAGTAGTATAGGGGTTGACAGGGGGCTGAACACTGAAGCTTTCTTT. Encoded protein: CASSIGVDRGLNTEAFF.